At least ten counts were recorded for the clone carrying this TCR beta chain. What it recognizes is unknown. Trimming cost V 5 bases and J 0 bases; bases outside gene matches: 6. Looked up from germline, CDR1 is SGHTA and CDR2 is FQGNSA. The CDR3 totals 16 residues. These data come from a study of human T cells and chemical hapten exposure. Study-wide results and caveats: Versus controls, expanded TCRs had significantly more large CDR3 similarity clusters. DPC sensitization did not alter TCRs above 1 in 1000 frequency.

Noted time point: patch test 1, 2 weeks after DPC sensitization. Documented treatment: therapeutic diphenylcyclopropenone sensitization with weekly scalp DPC. Unique molecular identifiers were linked by the library to individual cDNA molecules. TCRdb re-called the RACE reads through MiXCR, storing one row per CDR3 protein. The sample holds 180,000 or so distinct CDR3 sequences, around 15% seen once. V and J are TRBV7-2 and TRBJ1-3, with 8 bases matching TRBD1. The source of this sequence is a woman aged 25 to 39 with alopecia areata. Some clones in this sample may be carry-over from other donors' samples. The material was whole blood, obtained in connection with sensitization to the hapten diphenylcyclopropenone (DPC). The CDR3 sequence is CASSTQGGPSGNTIYF. The CDR3 coding sequence is TGTGCCAGCAGCACACAGGGGGGTCCCTCTGGAAACACCATATATTTT.